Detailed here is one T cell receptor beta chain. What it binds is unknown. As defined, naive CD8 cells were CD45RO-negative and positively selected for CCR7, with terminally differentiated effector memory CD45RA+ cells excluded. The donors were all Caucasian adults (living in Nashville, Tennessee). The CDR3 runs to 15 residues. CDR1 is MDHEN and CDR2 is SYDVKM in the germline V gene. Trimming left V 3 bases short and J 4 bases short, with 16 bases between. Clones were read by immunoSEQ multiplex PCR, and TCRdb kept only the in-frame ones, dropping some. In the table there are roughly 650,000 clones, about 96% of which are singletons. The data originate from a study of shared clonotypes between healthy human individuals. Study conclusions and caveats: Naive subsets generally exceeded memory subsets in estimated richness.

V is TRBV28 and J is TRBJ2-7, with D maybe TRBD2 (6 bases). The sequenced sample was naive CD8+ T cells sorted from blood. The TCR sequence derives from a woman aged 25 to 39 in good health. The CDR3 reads CASSLRGGIFYEQYF. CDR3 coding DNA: TGTGCCAGCAGTTTGAGGGGCGGGATTTTTTACGAGCAGTACTTC.